A selection of T cell receptor beta chains follows, all from one sample in a study of T cell repertoires in cytomegalovirus infection. The antigens of these receptors remain unknown. MiXCR was run by TCRdb on the reads, yielding one entry per CDR3 protein. The sample yields hundreds of thousands of distinct CDR3 sequences, 25% to 35% seen once. Sequencing used cultured PBMCs, obtained from culture after CMV antigen stimulation. The source of these receptors is a human donor in good health (CMV status not recorded). Some clones in this sample may be carry-over from other donors' samples. Both conserved end residues are part of each CDR3. D genes are given only for firm matches. The listing skips clone size in some rows; elsewhere it reads once, few, many or a size class.

J,D,V,size,CDR3,DNA
TRBJ2-1,TRBD2,TRBV7-8,NA,CASSSKPTSGGWNEQFF,TGTGCCAGCAGCTCCAAACCCACTAGCGGGGGGTGGAATGAGCAGTTCTTC
TRBJ2-7,TRBD2,TRBV10-3,NA,CAISATSGHSYEQYF,TGTGCCATCAGTGCCACTAGCGGGCACTCCTACGAGCAGTACTTC
TRBJ1-2,TRBD1,TRBV7-3,many,CASSYGQDELTF,TGTGCCAGCAGCTACGGACAGGATGAGTTAACCTTC
TRBJ2-1,TRBD2,TRBV12-3/TRBV12-4,NA,CASSLAGLAGNEQFF,TGTGCCAGCAGTTTAGCGGGACTAGCGGGCAATGAGCAGTTCTTC
TRBJ2-6,NA,TRBV7-6,few,CASSLEGDGGANVLTF,TGTGCCAGCAGCTTAGAGGGGGACGGAGGGGCCAACGTCCTGACTTTC
TRBJ1-1,TRBD1,TRBV7-2,NA,CASSSNDRGRDTEAFF,TGTGCCAGCAGCTCTAATGACAGGGGGCGCGACACTGAAGCTTTCTTT
TRBJ1-5,TRBD1,TRBV29-1,few,CSVGQGRQPQHF,TGCAGCGTCGGACAGGGGAGACAGCCCCAGCATTTT
TRBJ2-1,TRBD2,TRBV4-2,few,CASSQERLANNEQFF,TGTGCCAGCAGCCAAGAAAGACTAGCGAACAATGAGCAGTTCTTC
TRBJ2-7,NA,TRBV7-2,many,CASSPPSLPYEQYF,TGTGCCAGCAGCCCCCCGAGTCTTCCCTACGAGCAGTACTTC
TRBJ2-5,TRBD1,TRBV5-1,NA,CASSPGTGGAGETQYF,TGCGCCAGCAGTCCCGGGACAGGGGGCGCGGGGGAGACCCAGTACTTC
TRBJ1-1,NA,TRBV19,NA,CASSITGNTEAFF,TGTGCCAGTAGTATCACGGGAAACACTGAAGCTTTCTTT
TRBJ2-2,NA,TRBV11-2,NA,CASSGGGGTGELFF,TGTGCCAGCAGCGGGGGAGGGGGCACCGGGGAGCTGTTTTTT
TRBJ2-5,TRBD2,TRBV6-2/TRBV6-3,NA,CASSYRSGRYQETQYF,TGTGCCAGCAGTTACCGAAGCGGGAGATACCAAGAGACCCAGTACTTC
TRBJ2-1,TRBD1,TRBV6-2/TRBV6-3,NA,CASSRDREQFF,TGTGCCAGCAGCCGGGACAGAGAGCAGTTCTTC
TRBJ1-1,NA,TRBV13,once,CASQRLADTEAFF,TGTGCCAGCCAGCGTCTTGCGGACACTGAAGCTTTCTTT
TRBJ2-2,TRBD2,TRBV4-2,NA,CASSQETVSGRLSTGELFF,TGTGCCAGCAGCCAAGAAACGGTTAGCGGGAGATTAAGTACCGGGGAGCTGTTTTTT
TRBJ2-6,NA,TRBV7-7,many,CASSLTSGANVLTF,TGTGCTAGCAGCCTGACGTCTGGGGCCAACGTCCTGACTTTC
TRBJ1-4,NA,TRBV2,NA,CASREGEKLFF,TGTGCCAGCAGGGAAGGTGAAAAACTGTTTTTT
TRBJ2-7,TRBD2,TRBV7-2,many,CASSRTGAGGYEQYF,TGTGCCAGCAGCCGCACAGGAGCGGGAGGCTACGAGCAGTACTTC
TRBJ1-6,TRBD1,TRBV19,NA,CASIQDRGRGSPLHF,TGTGCCAGTATCCAAGACAGGGGGCGCGGGTCACCCCTCCACTTT
TRBJ1-3,NA,TRBV5-4,many,CASSLRDSGNTIYF,TGTGCCAGCAGCTTGAGAGACTCTGGAAACACCATATATTTT
TRBJ1-3,NA,TRBV7-2,few,CASSSTGNTIYF,TGTGCCAGCAGCTCAACAGGAAACACCATATATTTT
TRBJ2-1,NA,TRBV14,few,CASSQGASGRVRADEQFF,TGTGCCAGCAGCCAAGGGGCCTCTGGGCGGGTGAGGGCCGATGAGCAGTTCTTC
TRBJ1-1,NA,TRBV7-2,NA,CASTWAPVVNTEAFF,TGTGCCAGTACCTGGGCCCCGGTGGTGAACACTGAAGCTTTCTTT
TRBJ2-3,NA,TRBV20-1,NA,CSARDLRQTSTDTQYF,TGCAGTGCTAGAGATCTGCGGCAAACTAGCACAGATACGCAGTATTTT
TRBJ1-6,NA,TRBV20-1,NA,CSARGDLNSPLHF,TGCAGTGCTAGAGGGGACCTTAATTCACCCCTCCACTTT
TRBJ1-3,TRBD1,TRBV27,NA,CASSSTGGRNTIYF,TGTGCCAGCAGTTCCACAGGGGGCCGAAACACCATATATTTT
TRBJ2-5,NA,TRBV6-1,NA,CASSLVQGFQETQYF,TGTGCCAGCAGTCTGGTACAGGGATTCCAAGAGACCCAGTACTTC
TRBJ1-4,NA,TRBV28,NA,CASTPSAPEMPNEKLFF,TGTGCCAGCACCCCTTCGGCCCCCGAAATGCCTAATGAAAAACTGTTTTTT
TRBJ1-3,NA,TRBV12-3/TRBV12-4,few,CASSLSSQDLWGNTIYF,TGTGCCAGCAGTTTATCGTCACAGGACCTGTGGGGAAACACCATATATTTT
TRBJ2-2,TRBD1,TRBV19,many,CATRTGFSTGELFF,TGTGCCACCAGGACAGGGTTTAGCACCGGGGAGCTGTTTTTT
TRBJ2-1,TRBD2,TRBV11-1,few,CASSPTTSGGANEQFF,TGTGCCAGCAGCCCTACGACTAGCGGGGGGGCCAATGAGCAGTTCTTC
TRBJ1-2,TRBD1,TRBV7-2,few,CASILDRGDGYTF,TGTGCCAGCATCCTGGACAGGGGTGATGGCTACACCTTC
TRBJ2-7,NA,TRBV28,once,CASSSLWEQYF,TGTGCCAGCAGTTCCCTCTGGGAGCAGTACTTC
TRBJ2-7,TRBD2,TRBV10-3,few,CAARGGDYEQYF,TGTGCCGCCCGGGGAGGGGATTACGAGCAGTACTTC
TRBJ1-6,NA,TRBV12-3/TRBV12-4,many,CASSSVSNSPLHF,TGTGCCAGCAGCTCGGTTTCTAATTCACCCCTCCACTTT
TRBJ2-5,TRBD1,TRBV7-2,many,CASSSGTGGETQYF,TGTGCCAGCAGCTCGGGGACAGGGGGAGAGACCCAGTACTTC
TRBJ1-5,TRBD1,TRBV6-1,NA,CASRGQDNSNQPQHF,TGTGCCAGCCGGGGACAGGACAATAGCAATCAGCCCCAGCATTTT
TRBJ2-6,NA,TRBV11-2,NA,CASTLNGMFSGANVLTF,TGTGCCAGCACCCTGAATGGGATGTTCTCTGGGGCCAACGTCCTGACTTTC
TRBJ1-3,NA,TRBV28,few,CASSRGHSGNTIYF,TGTGCCAGTAGCAGGGGCCACTCTGGAAACACCATATATTTT
TRBJ2-1,TRBD2,TRBV7-9,many,CASSSGLALSSYNEQFF,TGTGCCAGCAGCTCGGGACTAGCGTTAAGCTCCTACAATGAGCAGTTCTTC
TRBJ1-2,TRBD1,TRBV6-6,few,CASSQGAGYGYTF,TGTGCCAGCAGCCAGGGGGCCGGCTATGGCTACACCTTC
TRBJ2-4,NA,TRBV19,NA,CASSIDLRGIQYF,TGTGCCAGTAGTATCGACCTAAGGGGCATTCAGTACTTC
TRBJ1-4,NA,TRBV6-5,few,CASSYSSVRAEKLFF,TGTGCCAGCAGTTACTCGAGCGTCAGGGCTGAAAAACTGTTTTTT
TRBJ2-1,TRBD1,TRBV5-1,NA,CASRPDRRNEQFF,TGCGCCAGCAGACCGGACAGGCGCAATGAGCAGTTCTTC
TRBJ1-2,NA,TRBV5-5,NA,CASSPGGLRYGYTF,TGTGCCAGCAGCCCCGGGGGGTTGCGCTATGGCTACACCTTC
TRBJ2-3,TRBD1,TRBV10-3,NA,CAIMRDRGLADTQYF,TGTGCCATCATGAGGGACAGGGGGCTAGCAGATACGCAGTATTTT